This TCR beta chain stems from a study of blood T cell repertoires in COVID-19 (dated by TCRdb to about 2020). For the study in its entirety: Samples from collaborators originated in the United States, Italy and Spain and spanned both the acute and convalescent phases of COVID-19. The samples were drawn from two sources: the first 160 participants of the ongoing ImmuneRACE study, and 950 to 1,500 subjects contributed by 6 global collaborators. Deeply sampled blood TCRbeta repertoires from subjects exposed to, actively infected with, or recovered from COVID-19 were included in the dataset. The repertoires were released in a freely available public database meant as a resource for research on the immune response to SARS-CoV-2. The prospective study material was composed of cDNA or gDNA derived from T cells, B-cell-depleted T cells, or PBMCs. HLA class I and class II types, where available, came from metadata supplied by the sample provider rather than from assay-based typing. Sample metadata almost always included a de-identified subject ID, COVID-19 status, age in years and sex. Points the paper makes about the study in general: Clinical and demographic metadata were provided uncurated, with the amount varying by source and participant.

TCRbeta CDR3 regions were amplified from genomic DNA by means of the immunoSEQ Assay, a bias-controlled multiplex PCR. The study's own analysis went as follows. The number of nucleated cells in each sample was estimated by amplification of reference gene primers within the assay. To quantify the absolute abundance of each unique TCRbeta CDR3 rearrangement, sequence reads were collapsed and filtered. For each sample, productive Simpson clonality was calculated as the square root of Simpson's diversity index across productive rearrangements. Drawn from immuneACCESS, this table holds only the in-frame rearrangements with V and J called that TCRdb kept. Clones are partly lost; checked studies trace under half to an unresolved V gene and leave the rest unexplained. V, J and clone size are those of that table, while D and trimming were read from the DNA. The sample records approximately 400,000 clones, approximately 91% of which are singletons. About 0.83% of the sample rests with the top ten.

Concerning this clone: It has no known antigen specificity. Within one base of it there is no much larger clone, and no base qualities were kept.

Measured from the cysteine to the phenylalanine, the CDR3 is 12 residues long. Only the CDR3 DNA is retained, 36 bases long and in frame from the first base. The junction carries 7 bases between V and J, which are trimmed by 7 bases and 1 base respectively. Participants in the prospective study were aged about 18 to 90 years, lived in some 24 United States geographic areas, and enrolled through a virtual design. To assign participants to cohorts, the prospective study relied on clinical history that participants themselves reported in a screening survey and a study questionnaire. A participant counted as exposed if, within 2 weeks of entering the study, that participant had been in contact with someone who had a PCR-confirmed or clinician-diagnosed COVID-19 case. In the prospective study, whole blood, serum and a nasopharyngeal or oropharyngeal swab were collected from each participant by mobile phlebotomists. Participants in the prospective study had the option to provide additional blood draws and questionnaires over a roughly 2-month period. Prospective study blood samples were shipped either frozen or at room temperature before DNA extraction.

Sequencing was done on a sample of PBMCs or T cells enriched from blood (not recorded which). This TCR was recovered from a woman in her forties who had been exposed to COVID-19. Here the chain combines TRBV23-1 and TRBJ1-1; a tentative D match to TRBD1 spans 5 bases. TRBV23-1 is noted as an ORF with a role that remains uncertain. Here is the DNA: TGCGCCAGCATAGGGGCGAACACTGAAGCTTTCTTT. Its coded protein is CASIGANTEAFF.